This is a list of T cell receptor beta chains from one sample in a study of blood T cell repertoires in COVID-19. Data came from immunoSEQ multiplex PCR; TCRdb stores just in-frame clones and leaves some out. The sample holds about 480,000 clones; roughly 90% are singletons and the top ten take over 1.5%. Sequenced input: PBMCs or T cells enriched from blood (not recorded which). These receptors were obtained from a woman aged 40 to 55 who had recovered from COVID-19. CDR3s include the opening cysteine and the closing phenylalanine or tryptophan. D genes are given only for firm matches. A clone size is listed for some rows: how often the clone was seen (once, few, many), or a class if it is expanded.

d_gene	v_gene	abundance	j_gene	CDR3nt	CDR3aa
TRBD1	TRBV2	NA	TRBJ1-1	TGTGCCAGCAGTGACGGGACAGGGGTTGAAGCTTTCTTT	CASSDGTGVEAFF
NA	TRBV9	NA	TRBJ1-1	TGTGCCAGCAGCGTAGCTAACACTGAAGCTTTCTTT	CASSVANTEAFF
NA	TRBV14	NA	TRBJ1-2	TGTGCCAGCAGCCAAGTCGGTCAGGGCTATGGCTACACCTTC	CASSQVGQGYGYTF
TRBD2	TRBV3-1/TRBV3-2	NA	TRBJ2-1	TGTGCCAGCAGCCAAATAGCGGGGAACAATGAGCAGTTCTTC	CASSQIAGNNEQFF
TRBD1	TRBV6-2/TRBV6-3	NA	TRBJ1-3	TGTGCCAGCAGTTACGCGGGACAGCCGCTCGGACTCTCTGGAAACACCATATATTTT	CASSYAGQPLGLSGNTIYF
TRBD2	TRBV23-1	NA	TRBJ2-3	TGCGCCAGATGCGTAGCGGGGAAACAGGAAAGCACAGATACGCAGTATTTT	CARCVAGKQESTDTQYF
NA	TRBV7-9	NA	TRBJ2-5	TGTGCCAGCAGCTTGAGTAGACAGGCACAAGAGACCCAGTACTTC	CASSLSRQAQETQYF
TRBD2	TRBV14	NA	TRBJ2-2	TGTGCCAGCAGCATTCGTCCGGGACTAGCGGCCGGGGAGCTGTTTTTT	CASSIRPGLAAGELFF
NA	TRBV7-9	NA	TRBJ1-4	TGTGCCAGCAGCCACACCGGGACATCGGAAAAACTGTTTTTT	CASSHTGTSEKLFF
NA	TRBV15	NA	TRBJ1-1	TGTGCCACCAGCAGAGATCGTCCCAGGGTGGACACTGAAGCTTTCTTT	CATSRDRPRVDTEAFF
NA	TRBV4-3	NA	TRBJ1-4	TGCGCCAGCAGCCCCCCCGGGGGGCTGGGTGAAAAACTGTTTTTT	CASSPPGGLGEKLFF
NA	TRBV5-1	NA	TRBJ2-2	TGCGCCAGCAGCTGGAGGGGGAGGGACACCGGGGAGCTGTTTTTT	CASSWRGRDTGELFF
TRBD2	TRBV5-6	NA	TRBJ2-7	TGTGCCAGCAGCTTGGGGTGGAGTAGCGGGAGCGCCCTTGACGAGCAGTACTTC	CASSLGWSSGSALDEQYF
NA	TRBV3-1/TRBV3-2	NA	TRBJ1-3	TGTGCCAGCAGCCGGGGAGCGGCAAGCTCTGGAAACACCATATATTTT	CASSRGAASSGNTIYF
TRBD1	TRBV14	once	TRBJ2-1	TGTGCCAGCAGCCCACGGGACAGATACAATGAGCAGTTCTTC	CASSPRDRYNEQFF
TRBD2	TRBV7-9	NA	TRBJ2-1	TGTGCCAGCAGCCCCAGATATATGCTAGCGGGAGGGCCTTATGAGCAGTTCTTC	CASSPRYMLAGGPYEQFF
NA	TRBV24-1	NA	TRBJ1-4	TGTGCCACCAGTGACCCTCTGGACGGGGGAGCTTATGAAAAACTGTTTTTT	CATSDPLDGGAYEKLFF
TRBD1	TRBV14	once	TRBJ2-7	TGTGCCAGCAGCCAAGTTGGGCGGACAGGGATGTACGAGCAGTACTTC	CASSQVGRTGMYEQYF
NA	TRBV7-6	NA	TRBJ2-7	TGTGCCAGCAGCCTCAGTGGGCTTGACGAGCAGTACTTC	CASSLSGLDEQYF
TRBD1	TRBV19	NA	TRBJ1-5	TGTGCCAGTAGTATCCTTTTCTCCAGGGACAGCCTTCATCAGCCCCAGCATTTT	CASSILFSRDSLHQPQHF
TRBD2	TRBV28	NA	TRBJ2-1	TGTGCCACCTCCATGCGGCGGGAGGGCCTGGATGAGCAGTTCTTC	CATSMRREGLDEQFF
NA	TRBV29-1	NA	TRBJ2-5	TGCAGCGTTGTCAGGGATATCCAAGAGACCCAGTACTTC	CSVVRDIQETQYF
NA	TRBV15	NA	TRBJ2-3	TGTACCACCAGCAGAGGAGGGACAGCCACAGATACGCAGTATTTT	CTTSRGGTATDTQYF
NA	TRBV18	NA	TRBJ1-5	TGTGCCAGCTCACCATCGGAGGGCGGGCAGCCCCAGCATTTT	CASSPSEGGQPQHF